These 15 T cell receptor beta chains share one sample of origin, sequenced in a study of blood T cell repertoires in COVID-19. Produced via immunoSEQ multiplex PCR; TCRdb's table is partial and in-frame only. In the table there are 250,000 to 300,000 clones, roughly 90% of which are singletons. Specimen: peripheral blood. These receptors were taken from a woman under 40 with COVID-19, enrolled during active disease.

The rearrangement uses TRBV18 and TRBJ1-1, with unresolved D. CDR1 is KGHSH, CDR2 LQKENI, per germline. V lost 3 bases, J lost 2 bases, and 4 bases lay in between. The CDR3 spans 12 residues. CDR3 residues: CASSPANTEAFF. In DNA, the CDR3 is TGTGCCAGCTCACCGGCAAACACTGAAGCTTTCTTT.

V and J are TRBV7-8 and TRBJ1-3; TRBD1 might be the D (6 bases). V dropped 1 base and J dropped 7 bases, with 11 bases sitting between them. The germline V gene encodes CDR1 SGHVS and CDR2 FQNEAQ. The CDR3 has 14 residues. In nucleotides, the CDR3 is TGTGCCAGCAGCTTAGACCCCCAGGGGAACACCATATATTTT. Translated, it gives CASSLDPQGNTIYF.

The chain carries TRBV10-3 and TRBJ2-1, with 9 bases that match TRBD2. This CDR3 spans 13 amino acids. V was clipped by 6 bases and J by 8 bases; unmatched bases: 5. Germline lookup yields CDR1 ENHRY and CDR2 SYGVKD. The CDR3 DNA is TGTGCCATCAGGGTAGCGGGAGCGGATGAGCAGTTCTTC. Amino acid sequence: CAIRVAGADEQFF.

This chain connects TRBV5-6 to TRBJ1-1, with 7 bases identical to TRBD1. With 3 bases clipped from V and 0 bases from J, the junction kept 8 bases outside the gene matches. The CDR3 has 16 amino acids. The germline V gene encodes CDR1 SGHDT and CDR2 YYEEEE. In DNA, the CDR3 is TGTGCCAGCAGCTGGGGAACAGGGGTTATGAACACTGAAGCTTTCTTT. Its translation is CASSWGTGVMNTEAFF. Using reference TRBV5-6 and TRBJ1-1 for the parts outside the CDR3, the full variable domain is DAGVTQSPTHLIKTRGQQVTLRCSPKSGHDTVSWYQQALGQGPQFIFQYYEEEERQRGNFPDRFSGHQFPNYSSELNVNALLLGDSALYLCASSWGTGVMNTEAFFGQGTRLTVV.

This chain joins TRBV3-1 (or the pseudogene TRBV3-2) and TRBJ2-5; TRBD2 matches 9 bases. The CDR3 consists of 16 residues. The V gene's germline CDR1 is LGHDT and CDR2 YNNKEL (reference sequence). The ends lost 2 bases at V and 1 base at J; junction bases unmatched: 5. The CDR3 DNA reads as TGTGCCAGCAGCCAATCGAGGGGACTAGCCCAAGAGACCCAGTACTTC. Its translation is CASSQSRGLAQETQYF.

CDR3 in DNA: TGCGCCAGCAGCCATACAGGGACGAACACCGGGGAGCTGTTTTTT. Translating it yields CASSHTGTNTGELFF. This sequence joins TRBV4-1 and TRBJ2-2; maybe TRBD1 (6 bases). V dropped 3 bases and J dropped 0 bases, with 8 bases sitting between them. The germline V gene has CDR1 MGHRA and CDR2 YSYEKL. The CDR3 sequence is 15 residues long.

The chain links TRBV7-9 to TRBJ1-5; TRBD1 agrees at 8 bases. V lost 6 bases, J lost 5 bases, and 15 bases stayed unmatched. Germline-derived CDR1 and CDR2 are SEHNR and FQNEAQ (reference sequence). There are 17 residues in the CDR3. DNA for the CDR3: TGTGCCAGCAGTTACGATCCGGGACAGGCAGTCGATCAGCCCCAGCATTTT. This translates into CASSYDPGQAVDQPQHF.

The chain uses TRBV5-4 and TRBJ2-1; 9 nucleotides match TRBD2. Looked up from germline, CDR1 is SGHNT and CDR2 is YYREEE (reference sequence). The V segment lost 0 bases and the J segment 7 bases; nucleotides outside the gene matches: 8. The CDR3 is made up of 16 amino acids. As DNA, the CDR3 is TGTGCCAGCAGCTTGGCCCGGGCGGGAGGGCAAAATGAGCAGTTCTTC. This sequence encodes CASSLARAGGQNEQFF.

The chain carries TRBV4-2 and TRBJ1-1; 7 positions match TRBD1. The V gene's germline CDR1 is LGHNA and CDR2 YNFKEQ. V lost 0 bases and J lost 4; bases outside the gene matches: 5. The CDR3 extends over 15 amino acids. CDR3 DNA sequence: TGTGCCAGCAGCCAAGATCAGGGGGTGGTCACTGAAGCTTTCTTT. The encoded protein is CASSQDQGVVTEAFF.

CDR3 region: CASSLVPGQSSGNTIYF. CDR3 coding DNA: TGTGCCAGCAGCTTAGTCCCCGGACAGAGCTCTGGAAACACCATATATTTT. The chain employs TRBV7-6 and TRBJ1-3; TRBD1 might be the D (6 bases). V lost 1 base and J 0 bases, leaving 13 bases between the germline ends. The CDR3 is 17 amino acids. Germline V gene data show CDR1 as SGHVS and CDR2 as FNYEAQ.

The chain links TRBV28 to TRBJ1-2; 12 bases match TRBD1. Per germline, CDR1 MDHEN and CDR2 SYDVKM. This CDR3 has 20 amino acids. J gave up 4 bases and V 2 bases, and 17 bases lay outside the gene matches. The CDR3 loop is CASSLPPSYPGQGARYGYTF. The DNA of the CDR3 is TGTGCCAGCAGTTTACCTCCATCATACCCGGGACAGGGGGCGCGCTATGGCTACACCTTC.

V and J are TRBV7-2 and TRBJ2-5, with a possible D match to TRBD2 (6 bases). The CDR3 has 14 amino acids. Germline CDR1 and CDR2: SGHTA and FQGNSA. V lost 1 base and J lost 5, with 11 bases in between. CDR3 sequence reads: CASSLDIGSETQYF. The CDR3 nucleotides read TGTGCCAGCAGCTTAGATATCGGGAGTGAGACCCAGTACTTC.

This chain links TRBV15 with TRBJ1-4; 8 bases match TRBD1. The CDR3 loop spans 14 amino acids. V lost 7 bases, J lost 4 bases, and 5 bases stayed unmatched. Looked up from germline, CDR1 is LNHNV and CDR2 is YYDKDF (reference sequence). In nucleotides, the CDR3 is TGTGCCACCACCAAAGGACAGGGTAATGAAAAACTGTTTTTT. Its translation: CATTKGQGNEKLFF.

The V gene is TRBV5-1, the J gene TRBJ2-7, with 15 bases matching TRBD2. Germline V lookup: CDR1 SGHRS, CDR2 YFSETQ. The junction had 9 bases not matched to a gene; V was cut back by 7 bases and J by 4 bases. The CDR3 contains 16 residues. The CDR3: CASSTGLAGGSYEQYF. CDR3 bases: TGCGCCAGCTCCACTGGACTAGCGGGAGGGTCATACGAGCAGTACTTC.

The gene calls are TRBV10-3 and TRBJ2-3; TRBD1 is a possible D gene (6 bases). V was pared by 0 bases and J by 1 base, with 17 bases between. The CDR3 totals 18 residues. Germline values: CDR1 ENHRY, CDR2 SYGVKD. In DNA form, the CDR3 reads TGTGCCATCAGTGAGTCCACGGCCTCCAGGGGACGCACAGATACGCAGTATTTT. It yields the protein CAISESTASRGRTDTQYF.